Listed below are T cell receptor beta chains from one sample, sequenced in a study of monozygotic twins with inflammatory bowel disease. TCRdb re-called the 5' RACE reads, yielding one record per CDR3 amino acid sequence without DNA. This sample's table reports about 210,000 distinct CDR3 sequences. Sample: blood. The receptor source for this set is a human donor with ulcerative colitis or Crohn's disease, or a healthy co-twin of an affected twin (not recorded which). Both conserved end residues are part of each CDR3. The order of the fields is CDR3 protein, J gene, V gene.

CDR3 protein: CASSPTLAGGPSLQETQYF
J gene: TRBJ2-5
V gene: TRBV18

CDR3 protein: CASSLASSDEQFF
J gene: TRBJ2-1
V gene: TRBV7-2

CDR3 protein: CSARDDRGTATYEQYF
J gene: TRBJ2-7
V gene: TRBV20-1

CDR3 protein: CASSLEGGTYGYTF
J gene: TRBJ1-2
V gene: TRBV5-4

CDR3 protein: CASSPQGLGRAFF
J gene: TRBJ1-1
V gene: TRBV7-2

CDR3 protein: CASSQDGAGGTASTDTQYF
J gene: TRBJ2-3
V gene: TRBV3-1

CDR3 protein: CASSLRRTSGYNEQFF
J gene: TRBJ2-1
V gene: TRBV7-8

CDR3 protein: CASSQAGTGRNEQFF
J gene: TRBJ2-1
V gene: TRBV4-1

CDR3 protein: CASSLDLRGEETQYF
J gene: TRBJ2-5
V gene: TRBV5-4

CDR3 protein: CASSPPESSRDTQYF
J gene: TRBJ2-3
V gene: TRBV18

CDR3 protein: CASSNKLLDRGYSYEQYF
J gene: TRBJ2-7
V gene: TRBV6-5

CDR3 protein: CAIDLVQGRSETQYF
J gene: TRBJ2-5
V gene: TRBV3-1

CDR3 protein: CSARGGISPRFYGYTF
J gene: TRBJ1-2
V gene: TRBV20-1

CDR3 protein: CAWSVGGAGANVLTF
J gene: TRBJ2-6
V gene: TRBV30

CDR3 protein: CASSPPMAVYEQYF
J gene: TRBJ2-7
V gene: TRBV18